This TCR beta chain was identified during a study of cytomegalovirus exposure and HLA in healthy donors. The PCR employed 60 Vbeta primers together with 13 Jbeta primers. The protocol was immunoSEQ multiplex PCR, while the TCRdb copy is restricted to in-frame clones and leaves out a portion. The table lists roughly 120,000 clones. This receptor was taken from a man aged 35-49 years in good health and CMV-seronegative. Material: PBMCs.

The CDR3 region has the DNA TGTGCCAGCAGCTTAGATTGGGCAGGCCCGGCTGAGCAGTTCTTC. Protein product: CASSLDWAGPAEQFF. The chain carries TRBV11-3 and TRBJ2-1; no reliable D call. Germline-derived CDR1 and CDR2 are SGHNT and YENEEA. V shed 0 bases and J shed 9 bases, with 15 bases lying between them. CDR3 length equals 15 residues.